This T cell receptor beta chain was retrieved from a study of cytomegalovirus exposure and HLA in healthy donors. Study-level results: In a later analysis, V- and J-gene trimming of beta chains associated with a DCLRE1C missense variant, replicated independently. Association with HLA alleles at 0.05 false discovery rate was found for 16,951 TCR beta sequences in a later analysis.

13 Jbeta primers and 60 Vbeta primers were used for the PCR. Method: immunoSEQ multiplex PCR; TCRdb's copy keeps in-frame clones and lacks some. Of approximately 120,000 clones detected, over 75% appear once; the ten largest clones hold 9.5% to 15%. Notes on this clone: Its matching antigen is unknown.

Looked up from germline, CDR1 is PRHDT and CDR2 is FYEKMQ (reference sequence). The V segment lost 5 bases and the J segment 0 bases; nucleotides outside the gene matches: 7. The CDR3 covers 16 residues. Source material: PBMCs. The TCR comes from a woman in her forties in good health and CMV-seropositive. The chain couples TRBV13 to TRBJ2-1, with TRBD2 identical over 7 bases. Here the CDR3 DNA reads TGTGCCAGCAGCGCAACCGGGACTACCTCCTACAATGAGCAGTTCTTC. Its protein is CASSATGTTSYNEQFF.